Listed below are T cell receptor beta chains from one sample, sequenced in a study of blood T cell repertoires in COVID-19. Method: immunoSEQ multiplex PCR; TCRdb's copy keeps in-frame clones and lacks some. The table records roughly 200,000 clones, 85% of them present only once. The specimen was PBMCs or T cells enriched from blood (not recorded which). The receptors shown here come from a man aged 35-49 years who had recovered from COVID-19. Both conserved end residues are part of each CDR3. A D gene is named only where the DNA matches it firmly. Expanded clones get a size class; other rows say once, few or many, or leave the size out.

V gene: TRBV7-9; D gene: TRBD2; clone size: NA; J gene: TRBJ2-1; CDR3 DNA: TGTGCCAGCAGCTCCGTGGGACTAGCGGGAGGGCCTTTCGATGAGCAGTTCTTC; CDR3 protein: CASSSVGLAGGPFDEQFF
V gene: TRBV6-5; D gene: TRBD2; clone size: once; J gene: TRBJ2-1; CDR3 DNA: TGTGCCAGCAGTTACAACCGACTAGCGGGAGATGAGCAGTTCTTC; CDR3 protein: CASSYNRLAGDEQFF
V gene: TRBV27; D gene: NA; clone size: few; J gene: TRBJ1-1; CDR3 DNA: TGTGCCAGCAGTCCAAAAGGGGATGAAGCTTTCTTT; CDR3 protein: CASSPKGDEAFF
V gene: TRBV6-5; D gene: NA; clone size: NA; J gene: TRBJ1-5; CDR3 DNA: TGTGCCAGCAGTCTCTTACAGGGATTAAATCAGCCCCAGCATTTT; CDR3 protein: CASSLLQGLNQPQHF
V gene: TRBV24-1; D gene: NA; clone size: NA; J gene: TRBJ2-1; CDR3 DNA: TGTGCCACCAGTGACACGGGCAGGGCTAATGAGCAGTTCTTC; CDR3 protein: CATSDTGRANEQFF
V gene: TRBV18; D gene: TRBD1; clone size: NA; J gene: TRBJ1-2; CDR3 DNA: TGTGCCAGCTCACCCGGACAGGAACCTAACTATGGCTACACCTTC; CDR3 protein: CASSPGQEPNYGYTF
V gene: TRBV19; D gene: TRBD1; clone size: NA; J gene: TRBJ1-1; CDR3 DNA: TGTGCCAGTGTGCTCGCCGGACAGGGGAACGCTGAAGCTTTCTTT; CDR3 protein: CASVLAGQGNAEAFF
V gene: TRBV28; D gene: TRBD1; clone size: NA; J gene: TRBJ1-2; CDR3 DNA: TGTGCCAGCAGCTCACTAGGGACAGGGGGCGGTGGGTATGGCTACACCTTC; CDR3 protein: CASSSLGTGGGGYGYTF
V gene: TRBV6-5; D gene: NA; clone size: NA; J gene: TRBJ2-2; CDR3 DNA: TGTGCCAGCAGGTTCGGGGGTCCGAACACCGGGGAGCTGTTTTTT; CDR3 protein: CASRFGGPNTGELFF
V gene: TRBV6-2/TRBV6-3; D gene: TRBD2; clone size: NA; J gene: TRBJ2-1; CDR3 DNA: TGTGCCAGCAGTTGGCGGGGGGTCTACAATGAGCAGTTCTTC; CDR3 protein: CASSWRGVYNEQFF
V gene: TRBV4-1; D gene: NA; clone size: NA; J gene: TRBJ1-6; CDR3 DNA: TGCGCCAGCAGCCAAGACCTCCGGGACAACTATAATTCACCCCTCCACTTT; CDR3 protein: CASSQDLRDNYNSPLHF
V gene: TRBV19; D gene: TRBD1; clone size: once; J gene: TRBJ1-1; CDR3 DNA: TGTGCCAGTAGTATTGTTCGGACAGGGGGTTTCACTGAAGCTTTCTTT; CDR3 protein: CASSIVRTGGFTEAFF
V gene: TRBV3-1/TRBV3-2; D gene: TRBD2; clone size: NA; J gene: TRBJ2-1; CDR3 DNA: TGTGCCAGCACGTTCGGCGGGAGGCGCTACAATGAGCAGTTCTTC; CDR3 protein: CASTFGGRRYNEQFF
V gene: TRBV5-1; D gene: NA; clone size: NA; J gene: TRBJ1-1; CDR3 DNA: TGCGCCAGCAGCTCCGGGGGGCCGGAAGCTTTCTTT; CDR3 protein: CASSSGGPEAFF
V gene: TRBV18; D gene: TRBD1; clone size: NA; J gene: TRBJ2-2; CDR3 DNA: TGTGCCAGCTCAACAGACAGGGGGCGGCACGGGGAGCTGTTTTTT; CDR3 protein: CASSTDRGRHGELFF
V gene: TRBV5-4; D gene: NA; clone size: NA; J gene: TRBJ2-7; CDR3 DNA: TGTGCCAGCAGCTTGGGACAAGACTACGAGCAGTACTTC; CDR3 protein: CASSLGQDYEQYF
V gene: TRBV29-1; D gene: NA; clone size: NA; J gene: TRBJ1-5; CDR3 DNA: TGCAGCGTTGCGGGACTGTCTAATCAGCCCCAGCATTTT; CDR3 protein: CSVAGLSNQPQHF
V gene: TRBV7-6; D gene: NA; clone size: NA; J gene: TRBJ2-2; CDR3 DNA: TGTGCCAGCAGCTTAGTTAGGGGGAACACCGGGGAGCTGTTTTTT; CDR3 protein: CASSLVRGNTGELFF
V gene: TRBV19; D gene: NA; clone size: NA; J gene: TRBJ1-3; CDR3 DNA: TGTGCCAGTAGTATTCTTACGCCCGGGGGAAACACCATATATTTT; CDR3 protein: CASSILTPGGNTIYF
V gene: TRBV5-1; D gene: NA; clone size: NA; J gene: TRBJ2-7; CDR3 DNA: TGCGCCAGCAGCGCGGGTGAGTTATACGAGCAGTACTTC; CDR3 protein: CASSAGELYEQYF
V gene: TRBV7-9; D gene: NA; clone size: NA; J gene: TRBJ1-3; CDR3 DNA: TGTGCCAGCAGTCCCCCACAGGGCCCTGGAAACACCATATATTTT; CDR3 protein: CASSPPQGPGNTIYF
V gene: TRBV30; D gene: TRBD2; clone size: NA; J gene: TRBJ2-5; CDR3 DNA: TGTGCCTGGAGTGTTGGGACTAGCGGGAGTTGGGAGACCCAGTACTTC; CDR3 protein: CAWSVGTSGSWETQYF
V gene: TRBV7-9; D gene: TRBD1; clone size: NA; J gene: TRBJ2-7; CDR3 DNA: TGTGCCAGCGCAGGGCAGGGGGCTCTCTCCGAGCAGTACTTC; CDR3 protein: CASAGQGALSEQYF
V gene: TRBV7-9; D gene: NA; clone size: few; J gene: TRBJ1-1; CDR3 DNA: TGTGCCAGCAGCTCTCGACGGGGAAACACTGAAGCTTTCTTT; CDR3 protein: CASSSRRGNTEAFF
V gene: TRBV11-2; D gene: NA; clone size: NA; J gene: TRBJ2-7; CDR3 DNA: TGTGCCAGCAGCTTAAATCCAGACTCCTACGAGCAGTACTTC; CDR3 protein: CASSLNPDSYEQYF
V gene: TRBV4-1; D gene: TRBD2; clone size: NA; J gene: TRBJ2-2; CDR3 DNA: TGCGCCAGCAGCCAAGCCCTTCGGACTAGCGGGAGGAGCGGGGAGCTGTTTTTT; CDR3 protein: CASSQALRTSGRSGELFF
V gene: TRBV6-1; D gene: NA; clone size: NA; J gene: TRBJ2-5; CDR3 DNA: TGTGCCAGCAGTGAAGCGGGCCAGGCGGGAGAGACCCAGTACTTC; CDR3 protein: CASSEAGQAGETQYF
V gene: TRBV5-4; D gene: NA; clone size: NA; J gene: TRBJ1-4; CDR3 DNA: TGTGCCAGCAGCTTGAAGGGGCCCCTTAATGAAAAACTGTTTTTT; CDR3 protein: CASSLKGPLNEKLFF